Listed below are T cell receptor beta chains from one sample, sequenced in a study of T cells in Graves' hyperthyroidism and ophthalmopathy. TCRdb passed the multiplex PCR reads through MiXCR, listing each CDR3 protein once. Among 210,000 or so distinct CDR3 sequences, about 15% were seen once, and the ten largest hold around 52%. Sequencing was done on a sample of blood. The origin of the receptors is a man aged 45-60 years with Graves' hyperthyroidism. Each CDR3 is given with its conserved first and last residue. The D gene is left open where the match is weak. Expanded clones are given a class, and other clones once, few, many or no size at all.

j_call: TRBJ2-7; v_call: TRBV6-1; d_call: TRBD1; clone_size: few; cdr3_nt: TGTGCCAGCAGTGAAGTGACAGGGTCCTACGAGCAGTACTTC; cdr3_aa: CASSEVTGSYEQYF
j_call: TRBJ1-6; v_call: TRBV7-2; d_call: .; clone_size: many; cdr3_nt: TGTGCCAGCAGCACAACAGCGGAGGGGTTGTCCGGCTCACCCCTCCACTTT; cdr3_aa: CASSTTAEGLSGSPLHF
j_call: TRBJ1-5; v_call: TRBV27; d_call: .; clone_size: many; cdr3_nt: TGTGCCAGCAGGAATCAGTATAGCAATCAGCCCCAGCATTTT; cdr3_aa: CASRNQYSNQPQHF
j_call: TRBJ2-3; v_call: TRBV6-1; d_call: .; clone_size: many; cdr3_nt: TGTGCCAGCAGTGAAGGGGCTGCTTTCTATACGCAGTATTTT; cdr3_aa: CASSEGAAFYTQYF
j_call: TRBJ1-6; v_call: TRBV5-4; d_call: .; clone_size: .; cdr3_nt: TGTGCCAGCAGCTTGGATCCAGACAATTACACACCCCTCCACTTT; cdr3_aa: CASSLDPDNYTPLHF
j_call: TRBJ1-6; v_call: TRBV12-3/TRBV12-4; d_call: TRBD1; clone_size: .; cdr3_nt: TGTGCCAGCAGTCTGACAGGGGAATCACCCCTCCACTTT; cdr3_aa: CASSLTGESPLHF
j_call: TRBJ2-7; v_call: TRBV12-3/TRBV12-4; d_call: .; clone_size: many; cdr3_nt: TGTGCCAGCAGCGCAGCGGGCGAGCAGTACTTC; cdr3_aa: CASSAAGEQYF
j_call: TRBJ1-5; v_call: TRBV3-1; d_call: TRBD1; clone_size: few; cdr3_nt: TGTGCCAGCAGCCAAACCCGTGGACAGGGGGCTCGTCAGCCCCAGCATTTT; cdr3_aa: CASSQTRGQGARQPQHF
j_call: TRBJ2-7; v_call: TRBV30; d_call: .; clone_size: many; cdr3_nt: TGTGCCTGGAGTGTACCTCTTCAAACCTACGAGCAGTACTTC; cdr3_aa: CAWSVPLQTYEQYF
j_call: TRBJ1-1; v_call: TRBV2; d_call: .; clone_size: many; cdr3_nt: TGTGCCATTCCCGGGACACAGAACACTGAAGCTTTCTTT; cdr3_aa: CAIPGTQNTEAFF
j_call: TRBJ2-1; v_call: TRBV28; d_call: TRBD1; clone_size: .; cdr3_nt: TGTGCCAGCAGTACCGGACAGGGAGCAGGAGAGCAGTTCTTC; cdr3_aa: CASSTGQGAGEQFF
j_call: TRBJ1-5; v_call: TRBV4-1; d_call: .; clone_size: .; cdr3_nt: TGCGCCAGCAGCCAAGCGGAGTATAGCAATCAGCCCCAGCATTTT; cdr3_aa: CASSQAEYSNQPQHF
j_call: TRBJ1-3; v_call: TRBV30; d_call: .; clone_size: .; cdr3_nt: TGTGCCTGGGGGCAGGCGGCTGGAAACACCATATATTTT; cdr3_aa: CAWGQAAGNTIYF
j_call: TRBJ2-3; v_call: TRBV7-9; d_call: TRBD1; clone_size: many; cdr3_nt: TGTGCCAGCAGACAGGGGATCACAGATACGCAGTATTTT; cdr3_aa: CASRQGITDTQYF
j_call: TRBJ2-3; v_call: TRBV10-3; d_call: .; clone_size: many; cdr3_nt: TGTGCCATCAGTGAGTCGAGCCCTAGCACAGATACGCAGTATTTT; cdr3_aa: CAISESSPSTDTQYF
j_call: TRBJ2-1; v_call: TRBV20-1; d_call: .; clone_size: few; cdr3_nt: TGCAGTGCTAGAGACCCCGGCAGGGGTGTCCTAAATGAGCAGTTCTTC; cdr3_aa: CSARDPGRGVLNEQFF
j_call: TRBJ2-1; v_call: TRBV3-1; d_call: .; clone_size: .; cdr3_nt: TGTGCCAGCAGCCAGGGGACTTTAGATTATGAGCAGTTCTTC; cdr3_aa: CASSQGTLDYEQFF
j_call: TRBJ1-1; v_call: TRBV11-3; d_call: .; clone_size: many; cdr3_nt: TGTGCCAGCAGCTTGAGGAACACTGAAGCTTTCTTT; cdr3_aa: CASSLRNTEAFF
j_call: TRBJ2-3; v_call: TRBV2; d_call: .; clone_size: many; cdr3_nt: TGTGCCAGCGGACGGGAGCGAGATACGCAGTATTTT; cdr3_aa: CASGRERDTQYF